This TCR beta chain was documented in a study of cytomegalovirus exposure and HLA in healthy donors. Study-wide results and caveats: In vitro, a few CMV-associated chains proved specific for CMV antigens.

The germline V gene has CDR1 SGHVS and CDR2 FNYEAQ. V gave up 2 bases and J gave up 4 bases, with 8 bases separating them. There are 13 residues in the CDR3. Points on this clone: Its antigen is undetermined.

The PCR ran on 60 Vbeta and 13 Jbeta primers. The data were produced by immunoSEQ multiplex PCR, yet TCRdb's version contains in-frame clones alone and is incomplete. With 100,000 to 150,000 clones in the sample, the ten largest clones hold about 1.7%. The source is a man aged 18 to 29 in good health and CMV-seronegative. Sequenced input: PBMCs. The chain is built from TRBV7-6 and TRBJ1-2, with D unresolved. The CDR3 DNA sequence: TGTGCCAGCAGCTTACAGTCCTCCTATGGCTACACCTTC. The encoded protein is CASSLQSSYGYTF.